The 20 T cell receptor beta chains given below trace back to one sample, sequenced in a study of CD8 T cells in ankylosing spondylitis. TCRdb reprocessed the 5' RACE reads with MiXCR, giving one entry per CDR3 protein. The profile shows approximately 130,000 distinct CDR3 sequences, about an eighth of them singletons. Sample: blood, either unsorted or a sorted T cell fraction (not recorded which). The receptors here all came from a female donor with ankylosing spondylitis or in good health (not recorded which).

This clonotype was counted ten times or more. The CDR3 DNA reads as TGCGCCAGCAGCTTATCTTTCGGGAGGCTGAACACTGAAGCTTTCTTT. Protein product: CASSLSFGRLNTEAFF. The chain combines TRBV5-1 with TRBJ1-1; D uncertain. This CDR3 is built from 16 residues. The germline V gene encodes CDR1 SGHRS and CDR2 YFSETQ. Trimming pared 2 bases from V and 0 bases from J, leaving 14 bases between.

The sample holds many counts of this clonotype. The rearrangement links TRBV7-6 to TRBJ2-1; 13 nucleotides line up with TRBD2. This CDR3 is built from 14 residues. Losses at the gene ends were 6 bases for V and 7 bases for J; bases not matched to a gene: 3. The germline CDR1 and CDR2 sequences are SGHVS and FNYEAQ. DNA for the CDR3: TGTGCCAGCAGGCGACTAGCGGGAGGAAATGAGCAGTTCTTC. This translates into CASRRLAGGNEQFF.

This clonotype showed up just a few times. This sequence joins TRBV3-1 and TRBJ2-1; 14 bases are shared with TRBD2. There are 15 residues in the CDR3. V was clipped by 4 bases and J by 7 bases; unmatched bases: 3. Germline V gives CDR1 LGHDT, CDR2 YNNKEL (reference sequence). This chain's CDR3 is CASSPGTSGRNEQFF. The CDR3 DNA reads TGTGCCAGCAGCCCCGGGACTAGCGGGAGAAATGAGCAGTTCTTC.

Ten or more counts support this clonotype. The rearrangement links TRBV20-1 to TRBJ2-3; 10 nucleotides align to TRBD2. Germline CDR1 DFQATT, CDR2 SNEGSKA (reference sequence). The CDR3 is 15 amino acids. Germline trimming cut 3 bases from V and 9 bases from J; bases unmatched to any gene: 12. Here the CDR3 reads CSASVSGGGDWTQYF. Here the CDR3 DNA reads TGCAGTGCTAGCGTCAGCGGGGGGGGCGATTGGACGCAGTATTTT.

This clonotype was counted at least ten times. The chain recombines TRBV7-9 with TRBJ2-2; possibly TRBD1 for D (5 bases). V lost 1 base to trimming and J lost 5 bases, with 11 bases between them. The CDR3 spans 15 residues. Per germline, CDR1 SEHNR and CDR2 FQNEAQ (reference sequence). The CDR3 DNA reads as TGTGCCAGCAGCTTAGAAGGGGTTCGGACCGGGGAGCTGTTTTTT. The encoded protein is CASSLEGVRTGELFF.

This clonotype was found many times. This chain connects TRBV20-1 to TRBJ2-3; D is possibly TRBD1 (7 bases). The CDR3 loop spans 15 amino acids. Germline lookup yields CDR1 DFQATT and CDR2 SNEGSKA (reference sequence). V lost 4 bases, J lost 5 bases, and 19 bases lay in between. The DNA for the CDR3 is TGCAGTGCTAAAGACCTCGGAGGGGGCGGAGATACGCAGTATTTT. Amino acids: CSAKDLGGGGDTQYF.

This clonotype was detected only once. Being one base from a much bigger clone, this may be a read error. This chain's CDR3 is CASSLQGPHQPQHF. The CDR3 DNA reads as TGTGCCAGCAGCTTACAGGGGCCCCATCAGCCCCAGCATTTT. The chain uses TRBV5-4 and TRBJ1-5; 7 nucleotides agree with TRBD1. Germline V gives CDR1 SGHNT, CDR2 YYREEE (reference sequence). Unmatched junction bases numbered 4, after V lost 2 bases and J lost 5 bases. CDR3 length: 14 amino acids.

This clonotype was counted at least ten times. CDR3 nucleotide sequence: TGTGCCAGCAGTTTCTGGCGGGGGGGCGTCGGGGAGCTGTTTTTT. Protein sequence: CASSFWRGGVGELFF. The genes are TRBV27 and TRBJ2-2; 9 bases match TRBD2. The germline CDR1 and CDR2 sequences are MNHEY and SMNVEV (reference sequence). V lost 3 bases, J lost 7 bases, and 6 bases stayed unmatched. The CDR3 has 15 residues.

This clonotype was counted a few times. This chain connects TRBV24-1 to TRBJ1-5; D is perhaps TRBD1 (5 bases). The length of the CDR3 is 17 residues. The V and J ends lost 3 bases and 4 bases respectively, with 18 bases between them. Germline loops: CDR1 KGHDR, CDR2 SFDVKD. CDR3 region: CATSDPIRQRVNQPQHF. For the CDR3, the DNA is TGTGCCACCAGTGATCCTATACGACAGAGAGTAAATCAGCCCCAGCATTTT.

The V gene is TRBV5-1, the J gene TRBJ2-7, with D possibly matching TRBD1 (6 bases). The CDR3 has 15 residues. Trimming removed 4 bases from V and 3 bases from J, with 17 bases in between. Germline CDR1 and CDR2: SGHRS and YFSETQ. As DNA, the CDR3 is TGCGCCAGCAGCAGAGGGGGATACGGATACTACGAGCAGTACTTC. It specifies CASSRGGYGYYEQYF.

This clonotype was seen at least ten times. V usage is TRBV30 and J usage is TRBJ1-1; D is perhaps TRBD1 (5 bases). Germline CDR1 reads GTSNPN; CDR2 reads SVGIG (reference sequence). The CDR3 has 14 residues. The V end lost 2 bases, the J end lost 8 bases, and 18 bases lay between the germline ends. The CDR3 DNA is TGTGCCTGGAGTCGCTGGGGGGGTGGCTGGGAAGCTTTCTTT. Its translation: CAWSRWGGGWEAFF.

This chain links TRBV5-5 with TRBJ2-1; 15 bases map to TRBD2. Trimming removed 3 bases from V and 9 bases from J; junction bases left unmatched: 7. This CDR3 has 16 amino acids. Germline V gene lookup returns CDR1 SGHKS and CDR2 YYEKEE (reference sequence). The CDR3 loop reads CASSSGTSGRKGEQFF. The CDR3 coding sequence is TGTGCCAGCAGCTCGGGGACTAGCGGGAGGAAGGGTGAGCAGTTCTTC.

This clonotype was recorded a few times. The CDR3 DNA reads TGCGCCAGCAGCTTTTCCACCGGGGAGCTGTTTTTT. Translated, it gives CASSFSTGELFF. The J gene is TRBJ2-2, the V gene TRBV5-1; D is uncertain. The V gene's germline CDR1 is SGHRS and CDR2 YFSETQ. Trimming took 2 bases from V and 4 from J, leaving 3 bases between them. The CDR3 runs to 12 residues.

The chain has TRBV7-2 and TRBJ1-1; 10 positions match TRBD1. This CDR3 comprises 16 residues. V lost 1 base, J lost 10 bases, and 12 bases stayed unmatched. Germline V gene sequence: CDR1 SGHTA, CDR2 FQGNSA. In DNA, the CDR3 is TGTGCCAGCAGCTTAGTAGGGACAGGGGTTAACTCTGTAGCTTTCTTT. Protein sequence: CASSLVGTGVNSVAFF.

The rearrangement uses TRBV5-1 and TRBJ2-3; no definite D call. The CDR3 is 14 amino acids. CDR1 and CDR2 from the germline V gene are SGHRS and YFSETQ. Trimming removed 6 bases from V and 4 bases from J, with 15 bases in between. The CDR3 DNA is TGCGCCAGCACCGACCTGAAAGCCGCAGATACGCAGTATTTT. Its protein is CASTDLKAADTQYF.

This clonotype was seen at least ten times. The V and J genes are TRBV7-9 and TRBJ2-1, with 7 nucleotides matching TRBD2. Germline CDR1 reads SEHNR; CDR2 reads FQNEAQ (reference sequence). This CDR3 has 13 residues. J was trimmed by 9 bases and V by 5 bases; bases with no gene match: 7. CDR3 DNA sequence: TGTGCCAGCAGCAACATAGCGGGCTCTGAGCAGTTCTTC. Translating it yields CASSNIAGSEQFF.

This clonotype was observed at least ten times. The chain couples TRBV29-1 to TRBJ1-1; tentative D call: TRBD1 (5 bases). From germline, CDR1 is SQVTM and CDR2 ANQGSEA. This CDR3 is 15 amino acids long. The V end lost 6 bases, the J end lost 5 bases, and 22 bases lay between the germline ends. The DNA of the CDR3 is TGCAGCGTGGATCATGGAGGGGAGGAGAGGACTGAAGCTTTCTTT. It codes for CSVDHGGEERTEAFF.

This clonotype came up many times. This chain connects TRBV20-1 to TRBJ2-2, with D perhaps matching TRBD2 (6 bases). Germline V gives CDR1 DFQATT, CDR2 SNEGSKA (reference sequence). The CDR3 has 15 amino acids. V gave up 1 base and J gave up 6 bases, with 15 bases separating them. The CDR3 DNA reads as TGCAGTGCTAGAGTTAGCGGAGCTAGGGCCGGGGAGCTGTTTTTT. This translates into CSARVSGARAGELFF.

This clonotype was picked up many times. The rearrangement uses TRBV6-2 or TRBV6-3 and TRBJ2-1, with TRBD2 matching 11 bases. This CDR3 is 17 amino acids long. Germline trimming cut 11 bases from V and 3 bases from J; bases unmatched to any gene: 15. Germline V gives CDR1 MNHEY, CDR2 SVGEGT. CDR3 sequence reads: CASLPGASGRFYNEQFF. The CDR3 nucleotides are TGTGCCTCACTGCCCGGGGCTAGCGGGAGGTTCTACAATGAGCAGTTCTTC.

This clonotype has at least ten counts. The rearrangement links TRBV6-1 to TRBJ1-2, with D maybe TRBD1 (5 bases). The CDR3 length is 15 residues. The V and J ends lost 3 bases and 2 bases respectively, with 13 bases between them. From germline, CDR1 is MNHNS and CDR2 SASEGT. This CDR3 is CASSDGQGINYGYTF. The CDR3 nucleotides read TGTGCCAGCAGTGATGGGCAGGGCATAAACTATGGCTACACCTTC.